One sample yielded the 2 T cell receptor beta chains listed below, sequenced in a study of OX40 agonist ivuxolimab in advanced cancers. TCRdb's copy holds only in-frame clones and misses some; the assay was immunoSEQ multiplex PCR. Among about 38,000 clones listed, about 92% were seen once. Specimen: CD4+ or CD8+ T cells sorted from blood, collected in a trial of the OX40 agonist ivuxolimab. The receptor set was obtained from an adult with an advanced solid tumor such as melanoma, head and neck, liver or kidney cancer.

The chain joins TRBV10-3 to TRBJ2-2; D unclear. Looked up from germline, CDR1 is ENHRY and CDR2 is SYGVKD. This CDR3 is built from 15 residues. V lost 2 bases to trimming and J lost 8 bases, with 15 bases between them. The CDR3 loop reads CAISEGAPASGELFF. The DNA of the CDR3 is TGTGCCATCAGTGAGGGAGCCCCAGCGAGTGGGGAGCTGTTTTTT.

This chain uses TRBV5-4 with TRBJ2-7, with 7 bases fitting TRBD2. Germline V gives CDR1 SGHNT, CDR2 YYREEE (reference sequence). The CDR3 covers 16 residues. Germline trimming cut 4 bases from V and 1 base from J; bases unmatched to any gene: 11. Here the CDR3 DNA reads TGTGCCAGCAGCGGGGGGGGTCCAACACCTTCCTACGAGCAGTACTTC. Its protein is CASSGGGPTPSYEQYF.